This T cell receptor (beta chain) is drawn from a study of early T cells in non-severe SARS-CoV-2 infection. General study points: Sequences matched to VDJdb favored anti-spike CD8 responses, while private and CD4 specificities were missed.

The germline V and J ends were trimmed by 6 bases and 8 bases, with 13 bases remaining between them. This CDR3 has 11 residues. Per germline, CDR1 DFQATT and CDR2 SNEGSKA (reference sequence). TCRdb re-derived calls from the 5' RACE reads in MiXCR, one entry per CDR3 protein. The data hold about 45,000 distinct CDR3 sequences, with about 12% observed a single time. A note on this clonotype: Its specificity is not known.

This clonotype was sampled from an adult who was a healthcare worker with PCR-confirmed SARS-CoV-2 infection or an uninfected control (not recorded which). This rearrangement joins TRBV20-1 to TRBJ1-2; unclear D gene. The sample consisted of whole blood. The DNA of the CDR3 is TGCAGTGCCTCCCGGCAGGCCGGCTACACCTTC. It yields the protein CSASRQAGYTF.